A single sample gave rise to the 21 T cell receptor beta chains below, sequenced in a study of T cells after yellow fever vaccination (dated 2019 in TCRdb). The method behind the library was 5' RACE. Instrument used: Illumina HiSeq 2500. TCRdb reprocessed the public reads (quality trimming at Q25 with fastp, clone calling with MiXCR) and kept in-frame beta chains. For every CDR3 protein sequence, its rows merge into one entry that carries the most common genes and DNA. This sample gives 450,000 to 650,000 distinct CDR3 sequences in total; approximately 13% of them show up just once. Of the sample, roughly 13% is held by the ten largest clones. Taken with the paper, the label for treatment or condition translates to: live attenuated yellow fever vaccine strain. The sequenced sample was PBMCs, obtained on the day of the yellow fever booster vaccination. The receptor source for this set is a man younger than 40 who received the YFV17D yellow fever vaccine.

This clonotype was counted between two and nine times. The chain couples TRBV25-1 to TRBJ1-2; 7 bases align to TRBD1. The germline CDR1 and CDR2 sequences are MGHDK and SYGVNS. The CDR3 length is 14 residues. V dropped 4 bases and J dropped 5; count of bases not matched to a gene: 7. The CDR3 protein is CASSGRGRFYGYTF. The CDR3 region has the DNA TGTGCCAGCAGTGGTAGGGGGCGCTTTTATGGCTACACCTTC.

DNA of the CDR3: TGTGCCAGTAGTAGGACTAGCGGGACCAGCACAGATACGCAGTATTTT. Its translation: CASSRTSGTSTDTQYF. The chain employs TRBV19 and TRBJ2-3, with 12 bases lining up with TRBD2. Germline V gene lookup returns CDR1 LNHDA and CDR2 SQIVND (reference sequence). The CDR3 totals 16 residues. V lost 4 bases, J lost 0 bases, and 2 bases stayed unmatched.

The V call is TRBV27, the J call TRBJ2-7; D unclear. This CDR3 spans 12 amino acids. The V end lost 5 bases, the J end lost 6 bases, and 11 bases lay between the germline ends. The V gene's germline CDR1 is MNHEY and CDR2 SMNVEV (reference sequence). Written as DNA, the CDR3 is TGTGCCAGCAGTCCAATGATGGGCGAGCAGTACTTC. As protein: CASSPMMGEQYF.

This clonotype was found a few times. The chain carries TRBV6-1 and TRBJ1-1; D is uncertain. V lost 6 bases and J 1 base, leaving 12 bases between the germline ends. The germline V gene has CDR1 MNHNS and CDR2 SASEGT. The CDR3 consists of 14 residues. The CDR3 DNA is TGTGCCAGCAGCCAACCGATCCCGAACACTGAAGCTTTCTTT. This codes for CASSQPIPNTEAFF.

The chain recombines TRBV29-1 with TRBJ1-2; 7 bases are shared with TRBD1. The trim removed 6 bases at V and 8 bases at J, leaving 6 bases unmatched. The CDR3 has 11 residues. The germline CDR1 and CDR2 sequences are SQVTM and ANQGSEA. The CDR3 nucleotides are TGCAGCGTCTGGGACAGCGTCGGCTACACCTTC. It specifies CSVWDSVGYTF.

The chain uses TRBV14 and TRBJ2-1, with 8 bases aligning to TRBD2. CDR1 is SGHDN, CDR2 FVKESK, per germline. This CDR3 is built from 15 residues. V dropped 1 base and J dropped 8; count of bases not matched to a gene: 7. The CDR3 nucleotides read TGTGCCAGCAGCCAAGTCGGAAGCGGGAGACATGAGCAGTTCTTC. Translation: CASSQVGSGRHEQFF.

This chain uses TRBV24-1 with TRBJ2-2, with D perhaps TRBD2 (5 bases). Trimming left V 5 bases short and J 6 bases short, with 12 bases between. Per germline, CDR1 KGHDR and CDR2 SFDVKD. This CDR3 comprises 14 residues. CDR3 sequence reads: CATSALAGAGELFF. The CDR3 nucleotides are TGTGCCACCAGTGCGCTAGCCGGGGCCGGGGAGCTGTTTTTT.

This clonotype was seen more than once but under ten times. V usage is TRBV5-1 and J usage is TRBJ2-5; 16 nucleotides agree with TRBD2. Germline CDR1 reads SGHRS; CDR2 reads YFSETQ. J gave up 8 bases and V 4 bases, and 8 bases lay outside the gene matches. CDR3 size: 16 residues. The CDR3 is CASSVAGTSGRGTQYF. The CDR3 DNA is TGCGCCAGCAGCGTGGCCGGGACTAGCGGGAGGGGTACCCAGTACTTC.

This clonotype was seen only a few times. The chain employs TRBV29-1 and TRBJ2-7; unclear D gene. V lost 3 bases and J lost 2, with 8 bases in between. The CDR3 runs to 12 residues. Germline CDR1 and CDR2: SQVTM and ANQGSEA. The CDR3 region has the DNA TGCAGCGTTGATAGTGGAACCTACGAGCAGTACTTC. It codes for CSVDSGTYEQYF.

This chain connects TRBV9 to TRBJ2-1; perhaps D is TRBD1 or TRBD2 (5 bases each). The CDR3 extends over 16 amino acids. CDR1 and CDR2 from the germline V gene are SGDLS and YYNGEE. The ends were cut back, 0 bases at V and 3 bases at J, with 13 bases in the middle. The DNA of the CDR3 is TGTGCCAGCAGCGTAGTTCCCCGGGGCCTCTACAATGAGCAGTTCTTC. Protein: CASSVVPRGLYNEQFF.

V gene TRBV20-1 combines with J gene TRBJ1-5; possibly TRBD1 for D (5 bases). Trimming cost V 3 bases and J 2 bases, with 8 bases left between them. The CDR3 totals 13 residues. CDR1 is DFQATT and CDR2 is SNEGSKA in the germline V gene (reference sequence). The DNA for the CDR3 is TGCAGTGCTAGTGAAGGGGGCAATCAGCCCCAGCATTTT. The encoded protein is CSASEGGNQPQHF.

This clonotype was found a few times. This chain connects TRBV7-2 to TRBJ2-1; D perhaps matches TRBD2 (6 bases). The CDR3 runs 14 residues. V dropped 8 bases and J dropped 6 bases, with 17 bases sitting between them. CDR1 and CDR2 from the germline V gene are SGHTA and FQGNSA. CDR3 in DNA: TGTGCCAGCGGTACAGCGGGCCAAACCAATGAGCAGTTCTTC. It specifies CASGTAGQTNEQFF.

The gene calls are TRBV6-2 or TRBV6-3 and TRBJ2-4; TRBD2 is a possible D gene (7 bases). Germline V CDR1 and CDR2: MNHEY, SVGEGT. The germline V and J ends were trimmed by 6 bases and 9 bases, with 24 bases remaining between them. This CDR3 has 16 amino acids. Here the CDR3 DNA reads TGTGCCAGCAGACTTACAGGGACGGGAGGACTGGGCATTCAGTACTTC. Translation: CASRLTGTGGLGIQYF.

At least ten counts were recorded for this clonotype. In nucleotides, the CDR3 is TGTGCCAGCAGCTTAAGGGCTACAGATACGCAGTATTTT. As protein: CASSLRATDTQYF. The chain combines TRBV11-2 with TRBJ2-3; D uncertain. The CDR3 totals 13 residues. Germline CDR1 reads SGHAT; CDR2 reads FQNNGV. Trimming took 2 bases from V and 3 from J, leaving 6 bases between them.

This clonotype was picked up many times. The gene calls are TRBV9 and TRBJ2-7; 7 bases are shared with TRBD2. Germline values: CDR1 SGDLS, CDR2 YYNGEE. V shed 3 bases and J 7 bases; nucleotides not matched to a gene: 16. The CDR3 runs 16 residues. The CDR3 nucleotides are TGTGCCAGCAGCGCTGGGGGGGACCCCACTCTGTGGGAGCAGTACTTC. It codes for CASSAGGDPTLWEQYF.

This clonotype was counted between two and nine times. This chain connects TRBV6-1 to TRBJ2-2; D might be TRBD1 or TRBD2, each matching 6 bases. The CDR3 has 16 residues. The germline CDR1 and CDR2 sequences are MNHNS and SASEGT. V was clipped by 6 bases and J by 2 bases, with 16 bases between them. Here the CDR3 DNA reads TGTGCCAGCAGGAGGAAAGGAGGGGGTAACACCGGGGAGCTGTTTTTT. Encoded protein: CASRRKGGGNTGELFF.

This clonotype has a handful of counts. The chain links TRBV4-2 to TRBJ2-1, with D perhaps assigned TRBD1 or TRBD2 (5 bases each). V lost 1 base to trimming and J lost 6 bases, with 13 bases between them. Germline V gives CDR1 LGHNA, CDR2 YNFKEQ. The CDR3 loop spans 15 amino acids. CDR3 in amino acids: CASSQGGSQGNEQFF. Written as DNA, the CDR3 is TGTGCCAGCAGCCAAGGTGGGAGTCAGGGCAATGAGCAGTTCTTC.

The table lists this clonotype with many counts. The rearrangement links TRBV28 to TRBJ2-7, with D tentatively TRBD1 or TRBD2 (5 bases each). The germline V and J ends were trimmed by 6 bases and 5 bases, with 20 bases remaining between them. The CDR3 covers 15 residues. CDR1 MDHEN and CDR2 SYDVKM come from the germline V gene. The DNA of the CDR3 is TGTGCCAGCAGGTCGGAGGTCAGGGTAACCCACGAGCAGTACTTC. Translation gives CASRSEVRVTHEQYF. The variable domain in full, completed from reference TRBV28 and TRBJ2-7, reads DVKVTQSSRYLVKRTGEKVFLECVQDMDHENMFWYRQDPGLGLRLIYFSYDVKMKEKGDIPEGYSVSREKKERFSLILESASTNQTSMYLCASRSEVRVTHEQYFGPGTRLTVT.

This chain uses TRBV20-1 with TRBJ2-3; either TRBD1 or TRBD2 may supply D (6 bases each). CDR1 and CDR2 from the germline V gene are DFQATT and SNEGSKA (reference sequence). Trimming removed 3 bases at V and 4 bases at J, with 14 bases between. The CDR3 length is 14 residues. The CDR3 sequence: CSASSTGRSDTQYF. In DNA, the CDR3 is TGCAGTGCTAGCTCAACAGGGAGGTCAGATACGCAGTATTTT.

The chain combines TRBV2 with TRBJ2-5; 12 bases match TRBD2. V lost 7 bases to trimming and J lost 4 bases; unmatched junction nucleotides: 4. The CDR3 has 14 residues. Germline V gene data show CDR1 as SNHLY and CDR2 as FYNNEI. As DNA, the CDR3 is TGTGCCAGCATCCGGACTAGCGGGACAGAGACCCAGTACTTC. The encoded protein is CASIRTSGTETQYF.

This chain uses TRBV5-1 with TRBJ1-2; TRBD1 is a possible D gene (6 bases). Trimming pared 7 bases from V and 7 bases from J, leaving 26 bases between. Per germline, CDR1 SGHRS and CDR2 YFSETQ. This CDR3 is 16 amino acids long. The CDR3 spells CASGERGGDSSFGYTF. In DNA form, the CDR3 reads TGCGCCAGCGGTGAAAGGGGGGGCGATAGCTCTTTTGGCTACACCTTC.